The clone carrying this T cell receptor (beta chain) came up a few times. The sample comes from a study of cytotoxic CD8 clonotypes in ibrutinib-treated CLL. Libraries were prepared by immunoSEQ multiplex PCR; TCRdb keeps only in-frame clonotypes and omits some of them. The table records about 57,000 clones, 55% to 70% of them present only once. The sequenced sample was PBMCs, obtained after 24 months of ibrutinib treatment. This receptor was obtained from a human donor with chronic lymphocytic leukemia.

The CDR3 DNA is TGTGCCAGCAGCACCGGGACAGGAACAACTAATGAAAAACTGTTTTTT. Residues: CASSTGTGTTNEKLFF. The chain joins TRBV9 to TRBJ1-4, with TRBD1 identical over 8 bases. Germline CDR1 and CDR2: SGDLS and YYNGEE. V shed 4 bases and J 0 bases; nucleotides not matched to a gene: 5. CDR3 length: 16 amino acids.